Presented here are 29 T cell receptor beta chains from one specimen sequenced in a study of early T cells in non-severe SARS-CoV-2 infection. One entry per CDR3 protein results from TCRdb running MiXCR on the 5' RACE reads. Among 80,000 to 100,000 distinct CDR3 sequences listed, around 15% were seen once. The sample consisted of whole blood. These receptors were taken from an adult who was a healthcare worker with PCR-confirmed SARS-CoV-2 infection or an uninfected control (not recorded which).

Here the CDR3 DNA reads TGTGCCAGCAGGCTTGACACGAGCTCTGGAAACACCATATATTTT. Translated: CASRLDTSSGNTIYF. The V gene is TRBV12-3 or TRBV12-4, the J gene TRBJ1-3; no firm D call. This CDR3 has 15 residues. V dropped 6 bases and J dropped 0 bases, with 12 bases sitting between them.

This sequence joins TRBV30 and TRBJ1-2; D unresolved. This CDR3 comprises 13 residues. V lost 2 bases and J 3 bases, leaving 10 bases between the germline ends. The germline CDR1 and CDR2 sequences are GTSNPN and SVGIG (reference sequence). The CDR3 nucleotides read TGTGCCTGGAGTCCCGGCGTACACTATGGCTACACCTTC. Translating it yields CAWSPGVHYGYTF.

In its sample, this clonotype was seen many times. This rearrangement joins TRBV29-1 to TRBJ2-1; unclear D gene. This CDR3 spans 17 amino acids. The ends were cut back, 4 bases at V and 4 bases at J, with 23 bases in the middle. Germline CDR1 is SQVTM and CDR2 is ANQGSEA. The CDR3 sequence is CSVGAEPGTSLYNEQFF. As DNA, the CDR3 is TGCAGCGTTGGGGCGGAACCCGGCACTTCCCTTTACAATGAGCAGTTCTTC.

In this sample, this clonotype turned up a few times. The J gene is TRBJ1-1, the V gene TRBV7-8, with a weak D call TRBD1 (5 bases). The V gene's germline CDR1 is SGHVS and CDR2 FQNEAQ. The V gene lost 1 base and the J gene lost 1 base, with 10 bases spanning the gap. This CDR3 spans 15 amino acids. In DNA, the CDR3 is TGTGCCAGCAGCTTAGGAAGGGGTTGGAACACTGAAGCTTTCTTT. Its protein is CASSLGRGWNTEAFF.

This clonotype appeared a few times. The chain links TRBV11-2 to TRBJ2-7; D call uncertain. The V gene lost 5 bases and the J gene lost 3 bases, with 17 bases spanning the gap. Germline CDR1 reads SGHAT; CDR2 reads FQNNGV. The CDR3 is 15 residues long. The DNA for the CDR3 is TGTGCCAGCAGCCCTCGGACGGCGGTGGGCTACGAGCAGTACTTC. Translating gives CASSPRTAVGYEQYF.

This sequence joins TRBV3-1 and TRBJ2-5, with 8 bases aligning to TRBD2. Germline assignment: CDR1 LGHDT and CDR2 YNNKEL (reference sequence). The CDR3 is 16 amino acids. Trimming took 3 bases from V and 5 from J; bases not matched to a gene: 11. CDR3 sequence: CASSQEAGGGQETQYF. CDR3 DNA: TGTGCCAGCAGCCAGGAGGCGGGCGGGGGGCAGGAGACCCAGTACTTC.

This chain connects TRBV5-8 to TRBJ1-2; D is perhaps TRBD1 (6 bases). The CDR3 length is 16 residues. Germline V gene sequence: CDR1 SGHTS, CDR2 YDEGEE. V lost 4 bases, J lost 7 bases, and 23 bases lay in between. CDR3 bases: TGTGCCAGCAGCCCACCAGTTTCGGGGGCATTCTTTGGCTACACCTTC. Translation gives CASSPPVSGAFFGYTF.

Only a few counts were recorded for this clonotype. The rearrangement links TRBV3-1 to TRBJ2-7; D is unresolved. The length of the CDR3 is 13 residues. Germline values: CDR1 LGHDT, CDR2 YNNKEL (reference sequence). V lost 0 bases and J lost 6, with 9 bases in between. The CDR3 is CASSQEVRGEQYF. The DNA of the CDR3 is TGTGCCAGCAGCCAAGAAGTGAGAGGCGAGCAGTACTTC.

V gene TRBV27 combines with J gene TRBJ2-1; 8 bases map to TRBD2. This CDR3 has 17 amino acids. CDR1 is MNHEY and CDR2 is SMNVEV in the germline V gene (reference sequence). Trimming at V came to 5 bases and at J to 4 bases, leaving 13 bases not matched to a gene. CDR3 bases: TGTGCCAGCAGTCCCATCTTTACTAGCGGTATTTACAATGAGCAGTTCTTC. Amino acid sequence: CASSPIFTSGIYNEQFF.

This rearrangement joins TRBV7-8 to TRBJ2-3, with 9 nucleotides matching TRBD2. The germline gives CDR1 SGHVS, CDR2 FQNEAQ. The CDR3 has 15 residues. Trimming removed 5 bases from V and 5 bases from J; junction bases left unmatched: 8. The CDR3 bases are TGTGCCAGCAGCAGGACTAGCGTGGATGGAGATACGCAGTATTTT. Its protein product is CASSRTSVDGDTQYF. Complete variable domain (other parts from reference TRBV7-8 and TRBJ2-3): GAGVSQSPRYKVAKRGQDVALRCDPISGHVSLFWYQQALGQGPEFLTYFQNEAQLDKSGLPSDRFFAERPEGSVSTLKIQRTQQEDSAVYLCASSRTSVDGDTQYFGPGTRLTVL.

This clonotype was observed many times. The chain carries TRBV7-6 and TRBJ2-3; 11 bases line up with TRBD2. The germline gives CDR1 SGHVS, CDR2 FNYEAQ. The CDR3 contains 16 residues. J lost 0 bases, V lost 1 base, and 0 bases had no gene match. CDR3 sequence reads: CASSLVAGGSTDTQYF. CDR3 DNA sequence: TGTGCCAGCAGCTTAGTAGCGGGAGGGAGCACAGATACGCAGTATTTT.

This clonotype was seen ten or more times. The V call is TRBV28, the J call TRBJ2-2; D gene unclear. Germline CDR1 is MDHEN and CDR2 is SYDVKM. The CDR3 is made up of 13 amino acids. V lost 8 bases to trimming and J lost 2 bases, with 9 bases between them. The chain's CDR3 is CASGSENTGELFF. CDR3 nucleotides: TGTGCCAGCGGATCAGAAAACACCGGGGAGCTGTTTTTT.

This clonotype was observed a few times. This rearrangement joins TRBV29-1 to TRBJ2-3; D unresolved. The CDR3 has 14 amino acids. Germline V CDR1 and CDR2: SQVTM, ANQGSEA. Trimming removed 4 bases from V and 2 bases from J, with 13 bases in between. The CDR3 is CSVARTDATDTQYF. The CDR3 DNA reads TGCAGCGTTGCTCGGACCGATGCCACAGATACGCAGTATTTT.

The chain combines TRBV20-1 with TRBJ2-7; no reliable D call. This CDR3 contains 15 residues. The germline CDR1 and CDR2 sequences are DFQATT and SNEGSKA (reference sequence). Trimming shortened V by 1 base and J by 6 bases, and 19 bases separated the two germline ends. CDR3 sequence (DNA): TGCAGTGCTAGAGCGGGCTCGTCGGTCTGGGCCGAGCAGTACTTC. Its protein product is CSARAGSSVWAEQYF.

This clonotype was detected only a few times. One junction end disagrees with the germline gene, perhaps due to a read error. The chain carries TRBV7-6 and TRBJ2-2; a weak D match, TRBD2 (5 bases). CDR1 is SGHVS, CDR2 FNYEAQ, per germline. This CDR3 region has 19 residues. Written as DNA, the CDR3 is TGTGCCAGCACCTTAGACGCGATTTCTCCGGGGTTTAACACCGGGGAGCTGTTTTTT. Residues: CASTLDAISPGFNTGELFF.

This clonotype was counted many times. This sequence joins TRBV27 and TRBJ1-1, with D uncertain. The V gene's germline CDR1 is MNHEY and CDR2 SMNVEV (reference sequence). V shed 2 bases and J shed 4 bases, with 8 bases lying between them. The CDR3 has 13 amino acids. CDR3 DNA: TGTGCCAGCAGTTTAGGGAGGGCCACTGAAGCTTTCTTT. Translating it yields CASSLGRATEAFF.

There are a few counts of this clonotype. This chain links TRBV19 with TRBJ2-7; possibly TRBD1 for D (5 bases). The V gene lost 8 bases and the J gene lost 12 bases, with 8 bases spanning the gap. This CDR3 has 8 amino acids. Germline CDR1 reads LNHDA; CDR2 reads SQIVND (reference sequence). Here the CDR3 reads CASQDRYF. Written as DNA, the CDR3 is TGTGCCAGTCAAGACAGGTACTTC.

This clonotype turned up a few times. The V and J genes are TRBV18 and TRBJ2-3, with 8 bases that match TRBD2. Losses at the gene ends were 6 bases for V and 2 bases for J; bases not matched to a gene: 7. There are 15 residues in the CDR3. Germline V gene lookup returns CDR1 KGHSH and CDR2 LQKENI. The chain's CDR3 is CASSQSGGPTDTQYF. Written as DNA, the CDR3 is TGTGCCAGCTCCCAAAGCGGGGGTCCCACAGATACGCAGTATTTT.

This clonotype has just a few counts. The rearrangement links TRBV7-6 to TRBJ2-1; D ambiguous. The V end lost 0 bases, the J end lost 9 bases, and 9 bases lay between the germline ends. This CDR3 has 13 amino acids. Germline V gene data show CDR1 as SGHVS and CDR2 as FNYEAQ. CDR3 sequence (DNA): TGTGCCAGCAGCTTAGCGCTCCCTCCTGAGCAGTTCTTC. Protein sequence: CASSLALPPEQFF.

The chain joins TRBV5-1 to TRBJ2-7; a weak D match, TRBD1 (6 bases). Germline V gene lookup returns CDR1 SGHRS and CDR2 YFSETQ. Trimming stripped 4 bases from V and 6 bases from J, with 14 bases between. The CDR3 has 13 amino acids. This chain's CDR3 is CASSGTTGPEQYF. CDR3 nucleotide sequence: TGCGCCAGCAGCGGAACTACAGGGCCCGAGCAGTACTTC.

The chain couples TRBV4-1 to TRBJ2-7; a weak D match, TRBD2 (6 bases). CDR1 is MGHRA, CDR2 YSYEKL, per germline. The CDR3 totals 16 residues. Between the trimmed V and J ends, which lost 0 bases and 3 bases, there was a span of 15 bases. As DNA, the CDR3 is TGCGCCAGCAGCCAAGATCGAACGGGGACTTACTACGAGCAGTACTTC. Amino acid sequence: CASSQDRTGTYYEQYF.

This clonotype was seen repeatedly, ten times or more. The chain recombines TRBV12-3 or TRBV12-4 with TRBJ2-3; 12 nucleotides line up with TRBD2. V was pared by 5 bases and J by 7 bases, with 7 bases of the junction left unmatched. CDR3 size: 15 residues. The CDR3 nucleotides are TGTGCCAGCAGTACTCTAGCGGGAGGGTTCCATACGCAGTATTTT. Residues: CASSTLAGGFHTQYF.

This clonotype showed up just a few times. The rearrangement joins TRBV10-3 to TRBJ2-3; D is unclear. Germline CDR1 ENHRY, CDR2 SYGVKD. V lost 4 bases to trimming and J lost 6 bases, with 5 bases between them. This CDR3 has 11 amino acids. CDR3 region: CAISGADTQYF. CDR3 DNA sequence: TGTGCCATCAGTGGGGCCGATACGCAGTATTTT.

The rearrangement links TRBV10-3 to TRBJ1-2, with 12 bases that match TRBD1. The trim removed 8 bases at V and 6 bases at J, leaving 4 bases unmatched. The CDR3 is made up of 13 amino acids. The germline CDR1 and CDR2 sequences are ENHRY and SYGVKD. CDR3 loop: CAIEGTGGDGYTF. In DNA form, the CDR3 reads TGTGCCATCGAGGGGACAGGGGGCGATGGCTACACCTTC.

This clonotype is judged medium-sized. The genes are TRBV28 and TRBJ2-3; D may be TRBD2 (6 bases). V was shortened by 8 bases and J by 0 bases, with 12 bases between the two germline ends. Germline values: CDR1 MDHEN, CDR2 SYDVKM. The CDR3 has 14 amino acids. CDR3 loop: CASGNGGSTDTQYF. The DNA for the CDR3 is TGTGCCAGCGGCAACGGGGGTAGCACAGATACGCAGTATTTT.

This clonotype turned up a few times. The genes are TRBV5-4 and TRBJ1-1; possibly TRBD1 for D (5 bases). This CDR3 contains 15 residues. Trimming cost V 4 bases and J 4 bases, with 17 bases left between them. Germline V gene lookup returns CDR1 SGHNT and CDR2 YYREEE (reference sequence). CDR3 DNA: TGTGCCAGCAGCCCGGGATTGGGGGATGGCACTGAAGCTTTCTTT. Its protein is CASSPGLGDGTEAFF.

The chain is built from TRBV12-3 or TRBV12-4 and TRBJ2-5; D gene unclear. Trimming left V 2 bases short and J 9 bases short, with 10 bases between. The CDR3 covers 12 residues. The DNA for the CDR3 is TGTGCCAGCAGTTTAACCCCTGAGGCCCAGTACTTC. Protein: CASSLTPEAQYF.

V usage is TRBV20-1 and J usage is TRBJ1-2; D may be TRBD1 (5 bases). The length of the CDR3 is 11 residues. Germline CDR1 and CDR2: DFQATT and SNEGSKA (reference sequence). V was cut by 3 bases and J by 5 bases, with 7 bases left in between. The chain's CDR3 is CSARTAYGYTF. The CDR3 DNA is TGCAGTGCTAGGACAGCTTATGGCTACACCTTC.

The gene calls are TRBV7-9 and TRBJ1-1; D perhaps matches TRBD1 (5 bases). CDR1 and CDR2 from the germline V gene are SEHNR and FQNEAQ (reference sequence). The germline V and J ends were trimmed by 7 bases and 1 base, with 16 bases remaining between them. This CDR3 is 15 amino acids long. CDR3 bases: TGTGCCAGCACCCAGCCCCCTGGGGGGAACACTGAAGCTTTCTTT. Protein product: CASTQPPGGNTEAFF.